The entry below describes one T cell receptor (beta chain). This sample is part of a study of molecular identifiers for immune sequencing clone quantification. The wider study: In replicates, the authors split RNA from roughly 20,000 or 100,000 naive CD8 cells five ways and sequenced four.

The V gene end was trimmed by 2 bases and the J gene end by 4 bases; junction bases not matched to a gene: 8. Germline V gene data show CDR1 as SQVTM and CDR2 as ANQGSEA. The CDR3 length is 15 residues. Each CDR3 protein gets one entry after TCRdb re-called the PCR reads with MiXCR. Of about 640,000 distinct CDR3 sequences in the sample, just under 20% were seen once. The sequenced material came from naive CD8+ T cells from blood, with Jurkat cell RNA spiked in. The subset: FACS-sorted CD8+CD4-CCR7+CD45RA+ naive T cells. V is TRBV29-1 and J is TRBJ2-7; 10 nucleotides line up with TRBD2. The receptor was isolated from a human donor in good health. Some libraries in this study had Jurkat cell RNA spiked in. CDR3 sequence reads: CSVESLAGVPYEQYF. The CDR3 DNA follows: TGCAGCGTTGAATCCCTAGCGGGAGTCCCTTACGAGCAGTACTTC.